These 22 T cell receptor beta chains came from one sample sequenced in a study of T-cell reconstitution after alpha-beta-depleted transplantation in children. For TCRbeta, the library was prepared with unique molecular identifiers. TCRdb ran MiXCR on the PCR reads and lists one entry per CDR3 protein. The repertoire holds around 250,000 distinct CDR3 sequences, with around 7.5% as singletons. The material sequenced was PBMCs, mostly from graft donor cells, taken 180 days after TCRalphabeta/CD19-depleted stem cell transplant. These receptors came from a male patient between 10 and 17 years old who had a stem cell transplant for acute lymphoblastic leukemia, so the T cells may come from the graft donor.

This clonotype was seen many times. The rearrangement uses TRBV11-3 and TRBJ1-3, with D perhaps TRBD1 (6 bases). The CDR3 runs 18 residues. Germline V gene data show CDR1 as SGHNT and CDR2 as YENEEA. V was pared by 2 bases and J by 0 bases, with 17 bases between. The CDR3 protein is CASSLRRGGPRSGNTIYF. DNA for the CDR3: TGTGCCAGCAGCTTAAGGAGGGGGGGCCCCCGCTCTGGAAACACCATATATTTT. Looking up the rest from reference TRBV11-3 and TRBJ1-3 gives the full variable domain: EAGVVQSPRYKIIEKKQPVAFWCNPISGHNTLYWYLQNLGQGPELLIRYENEEAVDDSQLPKDRFSAERLKGVDSTLKIQPAELGDSAVYLCASSLRRGGPRSGNTIYFGEGSWLTVV.

There are many counts of this clonotype. The V and J genes are TRBV25-1 and TRBJ1-2, with TRBD1 matching over 10 bases. Germline V gives CDR1 MGHDK, CDR2 SYGVNS. The CDR3 is made up of 16 amino acids. Unmatched junction bases numbered 10, after V lost 5 bases and J lost 4 bases. CDR3 coding DNA: TGTGCCAGCAGTCGGAGGGGGACAGGGGATGTCTATGGCTACACCTTC. Its translation is CASSRRGTGDVYGYTF.

This clonotype was detected many times. This sequence joins TRBV18 and TRBJ2-1, with unresolved D. Trimming left V 3 bases short and J 10 bases short, with 7 bases between. The CDR3 runs 11 residues. The germline gives CDR1 KGHSH, CDR2 LQKENI. The CDR3 DNA sequence: TGTGCCAGCTCACCTGAGAGGGAGCAGTTCTTC. It specifies CASSPEREQFF.

In its sample, this clonotype was seen many times. The chain recombines TRBV5-1 with TRBJ2-5, with D possibly TRBD2 on 7 matching bases. The germline CDR1 and CDR2 sequences are SGHRS and YFSETQ. CDR3 length equals 14 residues. Trimming stripped 4 bases from V and 5 bases from J, with 15 bases between. DNA of the CDR3: TGCGCCAGCAGCGGAGGGGGGGCCGGCGAGACCCAGTACTTC. Translated, it gives CASSGGGAGETQYF.

This clonotype was recorded many times. The gene calls are TRBV2 and TRBJ2-7, with a possible D match to TRBD2 (6 bases). CDR1 is SNHLY and CDR2 is FYNNEI in the germline V gene. The V end lost 6 bases, the J end lost 3 bases, and 12 bases lay between the germline ends. The CDR3 has 13 residues. The CDR3 nucleotides are TGTGCCAGCAGCCCGGGACTTCACTACGAGCAGTACTTC. Amino acids: CASSPGLHYEQYF.

This clonotype was observed at least ten times. The genes are TRBV7-2 and TRBJ2-2, with D unresolved. The germline gives CDR1 SGHTA, CDR2 FQGNSA. The CDR3 spans 13 residues. V lost 2 bases and J 6 bases, leaving 7 bases between the germline ends. CDR3 loop: CASSLRWAGELFF. CDR3 nucleotide sequence: TGTGCCAGCAGCTTACGGTGGGCCGGGGAGCTGTTTTTT.

This clonotype has at least ten counts. The chain has TRBV28 and TRBJ2-1; 10 bases agree with TRBD2. This CDR3 contains 15 residues. Germline CDR1 reads MDHEN; CDR2 reads SYDVKM. V gave up 5 bases and J gave up 4 bases; unmatched junction bases: 5. DNA of the CDR3: TGTGCCAGCAGTCCTAGCGGGAGAGGGTACAATGAGCAGTTCTTC. Protein product: CASSPSGRGYNEQFF.

The CDR3 here is CASGSGGFYYGYTF. CDR3 bases: TGTGCCAGCGGCTCCGGGGGCTTCTACTATGGCTACACCTTC. The gene calls are TRBV5-4 and TRBJ1-2; TRBD1 is a possible D gene (6 bases). CDR3 length equals 14 residues. V was cut by 7 bases and J by 3 bases, with 16 bases left in between. Germline V gene lookup returns CDR1 SGHNT and CDR2 YYREEE (reference sequence).

This clonotype was seen many times. Here the CDR3 reads CASSLENYNEQFF. CDR3 nucleotide sequence: TGCGCCAGCAGCTTGGAGAATTACAATGAGCAGTTCTTC. This chain links TRBV5-1 with TRBJ2-1; unclear D gene. Trimming pared 0 bases from V and 4 bases from J, leaving 5 bases between. There are 13 residues in the CDR3. Per germline, CDR1 SGHRS and CDR2 YFSETQ. Full variable domain (rest looked up from reference TRBV5-1 and TRBJ2-1): KAGVTQTPRYLIKTRGQQVTLSCSPISGHRSVSWYQQTPGQGLQFLFEYFSETQRNKGNFPGRFSGRQFSNSRSEMNVSTLELGDSALYLCASSLENYNEQFFGPGTRLTVL.

This clonotype was picked up a small number of times. The chain combines TRBV6-1 with TRBJ1-2, with TRBD1 as a possible D gene (6 bases). This CDR3 comprises 13 residues. V was pared by 6 bases and J by 10 bases, with 18 bases between. Germline CDR1 reads MNHNS; CDR2 reads SASEGT. The chain's CDR3 is CASRSTGLWNYTF. The CDR3 DNA sequence: TGTGCCAGCAGGTCGACAGGTCTGTGGAACTACACCTTC.

This clonotype showed up many times. The chain uses TRBV12-3 or TRBV12-4 and TRBJ1-6, with no clear D. This CDR3 is built from 16 residues. The V and J ends lost 3 bases and 5 bases respectively, with 14 bases between them. The CDR3 protein is CASSFRRLGNNSPLHF. In nucleotides, the CDR3 is TGTGCCAGCAGTTTTAGGAGGCTCGGAAATAATTCACCCCTCCACTTT.

This clonotype was picked up many times. The chain is built from TRBV10-2 and TRBJ2-7; possible D gene TRBD1, 5 bases. Germline lookup yields CDR1 WSHSY and CDR2 SAAADI. V lost 3 bases to trimming and J lost 3 bases, with 12 bases between them. This CDR3 has 14 amino acids. The DNA of the CDR3 is TGCGCCAGCAGTGATGGGGTAGGGGACTACGAGCAGTACTTC. It specifies CASSDGVGDYEQYF.

This clonotype occurred many times. The gene calls are TRBV4-2 and TRBJ2-3, with D unresolved. The CDR3 spans 14 residues. The V gene's germline CDR1 is LGHNA and CDR2 YNFKEQ. The germline V and J ends were trimmed by 3 bases and 0 bases, with 7 bases remaining between them. The CDR3 sequence is CASSHKSSTDTQYF. CDR3 nucleotides: TGTGCCAGCAGCCATAAGAGTAGCACAGATACGCAGTATTTT.

This clonotype was detected ten times or more. The chain recombines TRBV10-3 with TRBJ1-4; D uncertain. The CDR3 is 13 residues long. V lost 0 bases and J lost 10, with 9 bases in between. CDR1 is ENHRY, CDR2 SYGVKD, per germline. The CDR3 region has the DNA TGTGCCATCAGTGAGTCGACTCGGGGAAAACTGTTTTTT. This encodes CAISESTRGKLFF.

This clonotype has a handful of counts. The chain combines TRBV20-1 with TRBJ2-1, with TRBD2 identical over 7 bases. The CDR3 contains 13 residues. Germline V gene sequence: CDR1 DFQATT, CDR2 SNEGSKA (reference sequence). The J segment lost 1 base and the V segment lost 6 bases, leaving 3 bases of the junction unmatched. In DNA form, the CDR3 reads TGCAGTGCCCGGGGAGGGTCCTACAATGAGCAGTTCTTC. This sequence encodes CSARGGSYNEQFF.

This chain uses TRBV7-2 with TRBJ2-1; 7 bases line up with TRBD2. The CDR3 sequence is 17 residues long. Germline V gene lookup returns CDR1 SGHTA and CDR2 FQGNSA. Unmatched junction bases numbered 6, after V lost 0 bases and J lost 1 base. The CDR3 nucleotides read TGTGCCAGCAGCTTAGCGGAGTCTAGCGGTTCCTACAATGAGCAGTTCTTC. Its protein is CASSLAESSGSYNEQFF.

The chain links TRBV7-6 to TRBJ2-2; 8 bases map to TRBD1. The germline V gene encodes CDR1 SGHVS and CDR2 FNYEAQ. The CDR3 runs 15 residues. The junction had 7 bases not matched to a gene; V was cut back by 6 bases and J by 4 bases. CDR3 bases: TGTGCCAGCAGTCTCAGGGGGCTGGGCACCGGGGAGCTGTTTTTT. This codes for CASSLRGLGTGELFF.

In its sample, this clonotype was seen a few times. This chain uses TRBV4-2 with TRBJ2-5; TRBD2 agrees at 7 bases. The V segment lost 5 bases and the J segment 0 bases; nucleotides outside the gene matches: 6. The CDR3 has 15 residues. Looked up from germline, CDR1 is LGHNA and CDR2 is YNFKEQ. Written as DNA, the CDR3 is TGTGCCAGCAGCGACCCCGGGACTAACCAAGAGACCCAGTACTTC. This translates into CASSDPGTNQETQYF.

This clonotype was recorded many times. The chain has TRBV19 and TRBJ2-3, with 7 bases lining up with TRBD1. V trimming: 4 bases; J trimming: 6 bases; junction bases outside the gene matches: 4. This CDR3 contains 13 residues. Per the germline V gene, CDR1 is LNHDA and CDR2 is SQIVND (reference sequence). In nucleotides, the CDR3 is TGTGCCAGTAGTAAGGGGGCTGGGGATACGCAGTATTTT. Protein: CASSKGAGDTQYF.

In this sample, this clonotype turned up many times. This rearrangement joins TRBV6-1 to TRBJ2-3; TRBD2 agrees at 14 bases. The CDR3 runs 14 residues. Germline lookup yields CDR1 MNHNS and CDR2 SASEGT. Unmatched junction bases numbered 2, after V lost 6 bases and J lost 6 bases. The CDR3 region has the DNA TGTGCCAGCAGCCGACTAGCGGGAGGGGATACGCAGTATTTT. Encoded protein: CASSRLAGGDTQYF.

This clonotype was detected only a few times. J is TRBJ2-2 and V is TRBV25-1, with D possibly TRBD1 on 5 matching bases. The CDR3 has 13 residues. The germline V gene has CDR1 MGHDK and CDR2 SYGVNS. V lost 3 bases to trimming and J lost 6 bases, with 8 bases between them. Written as DNA, the CDR3 is TGTGCCAGCAGTGAGGTAGGGGCCGGGGAGCTGTTTTTT. The encoded protein is CASSEVGAGELFF.

This clonotype came up many times. V usage is TRBV7-8 and J usage is TRBJ2-1; D is ambiguous. V was shortened by 5 bases and J by 3 bases, with 11 bases between the two germline ends. CDR1 and CDR2 (germline): SGHVS, FQNEAQ. The CDR3 spans 14 residues. The CDR3 region has the DNA TGTGCCAGCAGCCCCGGCCGGAGCTACAATGAGCAGTTCTTC. It is translated as CASSPGRSYNEQFF.